These T cell receptor beta chains were read from a single sample in a study of neoadjuvant anti-PD-1 for oral cavity cancer. Assay used: immunoSEQ multiplex PCR; TCRdb lists only in-frame clones, some missing. This table holds more than 25,000 clones, around four fifths found once. The source material was PBMCs, sampled after nivolumab (anti-PD-1) treatment. These receptors all stem from a person aged 40 to 85 with oral cavity squamous cell carcinoma. CDR3s include the opening cysteine and the closing phenylalanine or tryptophan. D genes are given only for firm matches. Size is stated for part of the rows, as once, few or many counts, or as a class when the clone is expanded.

abundance	v_gene	d_gene	j_gene	CDR3nt	CDR3aa
.	TRBV6-6	TRBD1	TRBJ2-7	TGTGCCAGCAGTTCCGACCGGGACAGGGAGTTCTACGAGCAGTACTTC	CASSSDRDREFYEQYF
.	TRBV5-6	.	TRBJ1-5	TGTGCCAGCAGCTTGGCCGGGGTGGGCAATCAGCCCCAGCATTTT	CASSLAGVGNQPQHF
.	TRBV10-3	.	TRBJ1-5	TGTGCCATCAGTGACGGGCTAGATCAGCCCCAGCATTTT	CAISDGLDQPQHF
.	TRBV9	.	TRBJ2-7	TGTGCCAGCAGCGTAGGGCAGGGAATATCCTACGAGCAGTACTTC	CASSVGQGISYEQYF
few	TRBV20-1	.	TRBJ1-5	TGCAGTGCTTCCAAGAGACAGCCCCAGCATTTT	CSASKRQPQHF
few	TRBV9	.	TRBJ2-1	TGTGCCAGCAGCGTAGGGGTAGCGGTCTACAATGAGCAGTTCTTC	CASSVGVAVYNEQFF
.	TRBV29-1	TRBD2	TRBJ2-3	TGCAGCGTCGGACTAGCGGGGGTTACAGATACGCAGTATTTT	CSVGLAGVTDTQYF
.	TRBV14	.	TRBJ2-7	TGTGCCAGCAGCCAAAGAGTCGGGCGTCCGCCTGGGGAGCAGTACTTC	CASSQRVGRPPGEQYF
once	TRBV4-3	TRBD1	TRBJ2-7	TGCGCCAGCAGCCAAGAACCCACGGACAGGGGCAACGAGCAGTACTTC	CASSQEPTDRGNEQYF
few	TRBV30	.	TRBJ1-4	TGTGCCTGGGAGAGGGGAGAAAAACTGTTTTTT	CAWERGEKLFF
.	TRBV6-5	.	TRBJ1-6	TGTGCCAGCAAAGAGGAATCACCCCTCCACTTT	CASKEESPLHF
.	TRBV11-2	.	TRBJ2-4	TGTGCCAGCAGCTTACTAGTGGTCAAAAACATTCAGTACTTC	CASSLLVVKNIQYF
.	TRBV5-6	.	TRBJ1-2	TGTGCCAGCAGTGCAGGGCACACCAACTATGGCTACACCTTC	CASSAGHTNYGYTF
.	TRBV7-8	TRBD1	TRBJ1-3	TGTGCCAGCAGCTGGGACAGGGTTATCTCTGGAAACACCATATATTTT	CASSWDRVISGNTIYF
.	TRBV4-3	TRBD1	TRBJ2-3	TGCGCCAGCAGCCGTTCCGGGACAGGGAATTGGGCCCGGACAGATACGCAGTATTTT	CASSRSGTGNWARTDTQYF
.	TRBV2	.	TRBJ2-3	TGTGCCAGCAGCACACAGGGAAGCACAGATACGCAGTATTTT	CASSTQGSTDTQYF
.	TRBV6-6	.	TRBJ1-2	TGTGCCAGCAGCCGTTATGGCTACACCTTC	CASSRYGYTF
once	TRBV7-2	TRBD2	TRBJ2-1	TGTGCCAGCAGACCACGGGCGGGGGGGCTAGGAGGTCATGAGCAGTTCTTC	CASRPRAGGLGGHEQFF
.	TRBV27	.	TRBJ1-4	TGTGCCAGCAGTTTATCTGGTGAAAAACTGTTTTTT	CASSLSGEKLFF
few	TRBV6-5	.	TRBJ2-3	TGTGCCAGCAGTTACTCGCGGGGGCTGGGAGATACGCAGTATTTT	CASSYSRGLGDTQYF
once	TRBV4-3	.	TRBJ1-6	TGCGCCAGCAGCCAAGAGGGCGGAATGCCTTATTCACCCCTCCACTTT	CASSQEGGMPYSPLHF
.	TRBV4-1	.	TRBJ2-1	TGCGCCAGCAGCCAAGACCGGGGGAGCTCCTACAATGAGCAGTTCTTC	CASSQDRGSSYNEQFF
.	TRBV7-2	TRBD1	TRBJ2-1	TGTGCCAGCAGCTTAGACCGGCGACAGGGGGATCCCAATGAGCAGTTCTTC	CASSLDRRQGDPNEQFF
once	TRBV5-4	TRBD2	TRBJ2-7	TGTGCCAGCAGCACTGGACTAGCGGGCGCCTACGAGCAGTACTTC	CASSTGLAGAYEQYF
.	TRBV28	.	TRBJ1-5	TGTGCCAGCAGCTCGCTTTGGGGTCCCAATCAGCCCCAGCATTTT	CASSSLWGPNQPQHF
.	TRBV7-8	.	TRBJ2-3	TGTGCCGGCAGGGATGCAGATACGCAGTATTTT	CAGRDADTQYF
.	TRBV7-8	TRBD1	TRBJ2-7	TGTGCCAGCAGCTTATCTCCGGGACAGGGTTACTACGAGCAGTACTTC	CASSLSPGQGYYEQYF
.	TRBV4-3	TRBD1	TRBJ2-3	TGCGCCAGCAGCCAAGATCCCGGGACAGCCCGCACAGATACGCAGTATTTT	CASSQDPGTARTDTQYF
few	TRBV18	.	TRBJ1-4	TGTGCCAGCTCACCGGGCAGAAGTCAGTCTAATGAAAAACTGTTTTTT	CASSPGRSQSNEKLFF